This paragraph covers one T cell receptor beta chain sequence. The repertoire was sequenced with immunoSEQ multiplex PCR; TCRdb's copy has only in-frame clones and lacks some. The profile shows 60,000 or so clones, more than 75% of them singletons. The data stem from a study of graft-versus-host responses after intestinal transplantation. CDR1 is SGHTS and CDR2 is YDEGEE in the germline V gene. Germline trimming cut 4 bases from V and 7 bases from J; bases unmatched to any gene: 17. The length of the CDR3 is 17 residues. This receptor was obtained from a human patient who received an intestinal transplant, so some T cells may come from the graft donor. V usage is TRBV5-8 and J usage is TRBJ1-2, with 9 bases that match TRBD1. Sequences were derived from PBMCs, sampled around 120 days after intestinal transplantation. CDR3 in DNA: TGTGCCAGCAGCCCGCGCTTTCTCGGACAGGGGACGGGTGGCTACACCTTC. Its translation is CASSPRFLGQGTGGYTF.